The 31 T cell receptor beta chains reported below all come from one sample, sequenced in a study of shared clonotypes between healthy human individuals. CD45RO-negative, CCR7-selected cells formed the naive CD8 fraction, which excluded terminally differentiated effector memory CD45RA+ cells. Only in-frame clones appear in the TCRdb table, and some are missing; sequencing was by immunoSEQ multiplex PCR. The sample contains approximately 1.9 million clones, 93% of which appear only once. Material for sequencing was naive CD8+ T cells from PBMCs. The source is a man aged 18 to 30 in good health. Some clones in this sample may be carry-over from other donors' samples.

The chain links TRBV5-6 to TRBJ1-4; 10 bases are shared with TRBD1. CDR3 length equals 13 residues. Losses at the gene ends were 6 bases for V and 6 bases for J; bases not matched to a gene: 2. Germline values: CDR1 SGHDT, CDR2 YYEEEE. This CDR3 reads CASKGQGDEKLFF. As DNA, the CDR3 is TGTGCCAGCAAAGGACAGGGGGATGAAAAACTGTTTTTT.

V usage is TRBV9 and J usage is TRBJ1-1, with D perhaps matching TRBD1 (6 bases). Germline CDR1 reads SGDLS; CDR2 reads YYNGEE. The CDR3 covers 14 residues. V shed 3 bases and J shed 8 bases, with 17 bases lying between them. CDR3 loop: CASSAGGRAGEAFF. In nucleotides, the CDR3 is TGTGCCAGCAGCGCGGGGGGGCGAGCGGGCGAAGCTTTCTTT.

The chain employs TRBV10-3 and TRBJ2-5; 10 nucleotides align to TRBD2. The V segment lost 4 bases and the J segment 2 bases; nucleotides outside the gene matches: 4. The CDR3 spans 15 residues. Germline loops: CDR1 ENHRY, CDR2 SYGVKD. The CDR3 coding sequence is TGTGCCATCAGTGGGGGACTAGCGATTCAAGAGACCCAGTACTTC. This codes for CAISGGLAIQETQYF.

The rearrangement joins TRBV15 to TRBJ2-2, with TRBD2 matching 10 bases. Germline CDR1 and CDR2: LNHNV and YYDKDF (reference sequence). The CDR3 spans 18 residues. J was trimmed by 1 base and V by 0 bases; bases with no gene match: 5. DNA for the CDR3: TGTGCCACCAGCAGAGATCGAGGACTAGCGGAGAACACCGGGGAGCTGTTTTTT. Translated: CATSRDRGLAENTGELFF. Filled out from reference TRBV15 and TRBJ2-2, the complete variable domain reads DAMVIQNPRYQVTQFGKPVTLSCSQTLNHNVMYWYQQKSSQAPKLLFHYYDKDFNNEADTPDNFQSRRPNTSFCFLDIRSPGLGDTAMYLCATSRDRGLAENTGELFFGEGSRLTVL.

The V call is TRBV28, the J call TRBJ2-7, with TRBD2 identical over 7 bases. The CDR3 contains 14 residues. CDR1 is MDHEN, CDR2 SYDVKM, per germline. J lost 3 bases, V lost 2 bases, and 4 bases had no gene match. DNA for the CDR3: TGTGCCAGCAGTTTACCTCGGGAGGTCTACGAGCAGTACTTC. Protein product: CASSLPREVYEQYF.

The chain employs TRBV9 and TRBJ2-3; a possible D gene is TRBD2 (5 bases). V was clipped by 6 bases and J by 0 bases, with 17 bases between them. CDR1 and CDR2 from the germline V gene are SGDLS and YYNGEE. CDR3 length equals 16 residues. CDR3 DNA sequence: TGTGCCAGCACCCCAAGCGGTAAGACTAGCACAGATACGCAGTATTTT. As protein: CASTPSGKTSTDTQYF.

The rearrangement uses TRBV2 and TRBJ2-5; 7 nucleotides align to TRBD1. The germline V gene encodes CDR1 SNHLY and CDR2 FYNNEI. The length of the CDR3 is 13 residues. V shed 8 bases, J shed 4 bases, and the junction held 7 bases outside the gene matches. The CDR3 DNA reads TGTGCCAGCGCCCGACCAGGGGGAGAGACCCAGTACTTC. Amino acids: CASARPGGETQYF.

This rearrangement joins TRBV10-3 to TRBJ1-1; unclear D gene. Trimming stripped 1 base from V and 0 bases from J, with 9 bases between. CDR3 length: 15 amino acids. CDR1 and CDR2 from the germline V gene are ENHRY and SYGVKD. The CDR3 sequence: CAISELAEVNTEAFF. In DNA form, the CDR3 reads TGTGCCATCAGTGAGTTGGCGGAGGTGAACACTGAAGCTTTCTTT.

CDR3 sequence: CASSPRVMERYNEQFF. Written as DNA, the CDR3 is TGTGCCAGCAGTCCCAGGGTGATGGAGAGGTACAATGAGCAGTTCTTC. The chain couples TRBV28 to TRBJ2-1, with D maybe TRBD1 (5 bases). With 5 bases removed from V and 4 bases from J, the gap between germline ends came to 18 bases. Germline V lookup: CDR1 MDHEN, CDR2 SYDVKM. The CDR3 is made up of 16 amino acids.

This chain uses TRBV4-3 with TRBJ2-1; TRBD2 matches 7 bases. V gave up 4 bases and J gave up 7 bases; unmatched junction bases: 10. The CDR3 is 15 amino acids. Germline V gives CDR1 LGHNA, CDR2 YSLEER. The CDR3 DNA reads as TGCGCCAGCAGCCCGGGGAGGGCCCTCAGAAATGAGCAGTTCTTC. Translated, it gives CASSPGRALRNEQFF.

The rearrangement uses TRBV6-1 and TRBJ2-7; 9 nucleotides match TRBD2. Germline V lookup: CDR1 MNHNS, CDR2 SASEGT. J gave up 3 bases and V 4 bases, and 7 bases lay outside the gene matches. This CDR3 has 15 amino acids. The CDR3 DNA reads as TGTGCCAGCAGTGCAGGGACTAGCACCATCTACGAGCAGTACTTC. Encoded protein: CASSAGTSTIYEQYF.

CDR3 region: CASSPLGVNTEAFF. The DNA of the CDR3 is TGTGCCAGTAGTCCATTAGGGGTGAACACTGAAGCTTTCTTT. The chain links TRBV19 to TRBJ1-1, with a possible D match to TRBD1 (5 bases). This CDR3 is 14 amino acids long. With 5 bases removed from V and 0 bases from J, the gap between germline ends came to 10 bases. Germline CDR1 reads LNHDA; CDR2 reads SQIVND (reference sequence).

V usage is TRBV7-2 and J usage is TRBJ2-7; the match to TRBD1 covers 7 bases. The germline CDR1 and CDR2 sequences are SGHTA and FQGNSA. The CDR3 sequence is 11 residues long. Trimming cost V 8 bases and J 4 bases; bases outside gene matches: 2. Here the CDR3 DNA reads TGTGCCAGCGGCAGGGGGTACGAGCAGTACTTC. Its translation is CASGRGYEQYF. Looking up the rest from reference TRBV7-2 and TRBJ2-7 gives the full variable domain: GAGVSQSPSNKVTEKGKDVELRCDPISGHTALYWYRQSLGQGLEFLIYFQGNSAPDKSGLPSDRFSAERTGGSVSTLTIQRTQQEDSAVYLCASGRGYEQYFGPGTRLTVT.

The V call is TRBV5-6, the J call TRBJ1-5; tentatively, D is TRBD1 (5 bases). This CDR3 contains 17 residues. Trimming cost V 0 bases and J 0 bases, with 13 bases left between them. Germline CDR1 reads SGHDT; CDR2 reads YYEEEE. The CDR3 reads CASSLGMTVGSNQPQHF. The CDR3 DNA follows: TGTGCCAGCAGCTTGGGGATGACAGTAGGTAGCAATCAGCCCCAGCATTTT.

The chain has TRBV19 and TRBJ1-1; D is unresolved. The CDR3 length is 15 residues. Germline values: CDR1 LNHDA, CDR2 SQIVND (reference sequence). The V end was cut by 5 bases, the J end by 0 bases, with 13 bases between. The CDR3 protein is CASSLRYGLNTEAFF. The CDR3 coding sequence is TGTGCCAGTAGTCTAAGGTACGGCCTGAACACTGAAGCTTTCTTT.

The chain combines TRBV28 with TRBJ2-7, with D perhaps matching TRBD1 (5 bases). V gave up 1 base and J gave up 2 bases, with 12 bases separating them. This CDR3 comprises 15 residues. CDR1 is MDHEN, CDR2 SYDVKM, per germline. Written as DNA, the CDR3 is TGTGCCAGCAGTTTATTCATCGGACAAGCCTACGAGCAGTACTTC. This translates into CASSLFIGQAYEQYF.

This CDR3 reads CASSIPGWGATEAFF. The CDR3 DNA reads TGTGCCAGCAGCATCCCCGGGTGGGGGGCCACTGAAGCTTTCTTT. J is TRBJ1-1 and V is TRBV28, with D maybe TRBD1 (6 bases). CDR1 MDHEN and CDR2 SYDVKM come from the germline V gene. Trimming pared 6 bases from V and 4 bases from J, leaving 18 bases between. The length of the CDR3 is 15 residues. The complete variable domain, with remaining parts taken from reference TRBV28 and TRBJ1-1, reads DVKVTQSSRYLVKRTGEKVFLECVQDMDHENMFWYRQDPGLGLRLIYFSYDVKMKEKGDIPEGYSVSREKKERFSLILESASTNQTSMYLCASSIPGWGATEAFFGQGTRLTVV.

A single count supports this clone. Additional DNA sequences in this sample encode the identical CDR3. The gene calls are TRBV5-5 and TRBJ2-1, with D unclear. The CDR3 runs to 11 residues. V was trimmed by 0 bases and J by 7 bases, leaving 2 bases between them. CDR1 SGHKS and CDR2 YYEKEE come from the germline V gene (reference sequence). CDR3 nucleotides: TGTGCCAGCAGCTTGGGTAATGAGCAGTTCTTC. It encodes CASSLGNEQFF.

V usage is TRBV29-1 and J usage is TRBJ2-1, with 10 bases lining up with TRBD1. V dropped 6 bases and J dropped 3; count of bases not matched to a gene: 5. Germline V gene data show CDR1 as SQVTM and CDR2 as ANQGSEA. The length of the CDR3 is 14 residues. CDR3 DNA sequence: TGCAGCGTGGGACAGGGGCCGAACTACAATGAGCAGTTCTTC. This codes for CSVGQGPNYNEQFF.

This rearrangement joins TRBV10-3 to TRBJ2-7; TRBD1 might be the D (6 bases). The CDR3 has 14 amino acids. Per the germline V gene, CDR1 is ENHRY and CDR2 is SYGVKD. V lost 3 bases, J lost 3 bases, and 12 bases lay in between. The CDR3 spells CAISDRDINYEQYF. DNA for the CDR3: TGTGCCATCAGTGATCGGGACATCAACTACGAGCAGTACTTC.

The chain carries TRBV7-9 and TRBJ2-7; the D is unclear. The V gene lost 3 bases and the J gene lost 0 bases, with 12 bases spanning the gap. The CDR3 has 15 residues. Germline lookup yields CDR1 SEHNR and CDR2 FQNEAQ (reference sequence). The CDR3 protein is CASSFDRFSSYEQYF. CDR3 nucleotide sequence: TGTGCCAGCAGCTTCGACCGATTTTCCTCCTACGAGCAGTACTTC.

This rearrangement joins TRBV28 to TRBJ2-1; no clear D gene. The CDR3 covers 17 residues. Trimming left V 6 bases short and J 2 bases short, with 20 bases between. Germline CDR1 MDHEN, CDR2 SYDVKM. The CDR3 region has the DNA TGTGCCAGCAGACGTGCCGGCCCCGCACCCGCCTACAATGAGCAGTTCTTC. Its protein product is CASRRAGPAPAYNEQFF.

The V and J genes are TRBV7-6 and TRBJ2-7; D is unclear. V shed 6 bases and J shed 2 bases, with 17 bases lying between them. Germline CDR1 is SGHVS and CDR2 is FNYEAQ. CDR3 length equals 15 residues. The CDR3 bases are TGTGCCAGCAGTTTTACACCCAGTGAAACCTACGAGCAGTACTTC. Translated, it gives CASSFTPSETYEQYF. The whole variable domain, remainder taken from reference TRBV7-6 and TRBJ2-7, is GAGVSQSPRYKVTKRGQDVALRCDPISGHVSLYWYRQALGQGPEFLTYFNYEAQQDKSGLPNDRFSAERPEGSISTLTIQRTEQRDSAMYRCASSFTPSETYEQYFGPGTRLTVT.

Comments on this clone: This CDR3 is also generated by other DNA sequences in the sample. This chain joins TRBV28 and TRBJ1-3; D uncertain. V lost 6 bases and J lost 4, with 4 bases in between. The length of the CDR3 is 11 residues. CDR1 MDHEN and CDR2 SYDVKM come from the germline V gene. In nucleotides, the CDR3 is TGTGCCAGCAGGTTAGGAAACACCATATATTTT. This translates into CASRLGNTIYF.

This clone has only a few counts. The rearrangement joins TRBV9 to TRBJ2-2; D assignment may be TRBD1 or TRBD2 (5 bases each). The CDR3 has 16 amino acids. Per germline, CDR1 SGDLS and CDR2 YYNGEE. V lost 3 bases and J 3 bases, leaving 15 bases between the germline ends. The CDR3 is CASSALRGSYTGELFF. For the CDR3, the DNA is TGTGCCAGCAGCGCCCTCCGGGGCAGCTACACCGGGGAGCTGTTTTTT.

This rearrangement joins TRBV27 to TRBJ2-7; 9 nucleotides line up with TRBD2. CDR3 length: 14 amino acids. CDR1 and CDR2 from the germline V gene are MNHEY and SMNVEV (reference sequence). J gave up 5 bases and V 6 bases, and 8 bases lay outside the gene matches. The DNA for the CDR3 is TGTGCCAGCAGCCCCAGACTAGCGGTCGACGAGCAGTACTTC. Amino acids: CASSPRLAVDEQYF.

The chain is built from TRBV19 and TRBJ1-1; D is undetermined. Trimming removed 1 base from V and 7 bases from J, with 10 bases in between. Germline V lookup: CDR1 LNHDA, CDR2 SQIVND (reference sequence). This CDR3 spans 13 amino acids. For the CDR3, the DNA is TGTGCCAGTAGTATAGCCCCCGGAGATGAAGCTTTCTTT. It yields the protein CASSIAPGDEAFF. The whole variable domain, remainder taken from reference TRBV19 and TRBJ1-1, is DGGITQSPKYLFRKEGQNVTLSCEQNLNHDAMYWYRQDPGQGLRLIYYSQIVNDFQKGDIAEGYSVSREKKESFPLTVTSAQKNPTAFYLCASSIAPGDEAFFGQGTRLTVV.

This clone appeared a single time. The chain couples TRBV5-1 to TRBJ2-3, with D perhaps matching TRBD2 (5 bases). Per germline, CDR1 SGHRS and CDR2 YFSETQ. The germline V and J ends were trimmed by 4 bases and 0 bases, with 9 bases remaining between them. CDR3 length: 14 amino acids. CDR3: CASSPIASTDTQYF. CDR3 coding DNA: TGCGCCAGCAGCCCGATAGCGAGCACAGATACGCAGTATTTT.

V gene TRBV19 combines with J gene TRBJ2-1, with 7 bases fitting TRBD2. CDR3 length: 15 amino acids. Germline V CDR1 and CDR2: LNHDA, SQIVND (reference sequence). V gave up 7 bases and J gave up 1 base; unmatched junction bases: 7. In DNA form, the CDR3 reads TGTGCCAGTACACCGGGACTAAGGTCCTACAATGAGCAGTTCTTC. This sequence encodes CASTPGLRSYNEQFF.

The chain carries TRBV28 and TRBJ1-2; D is possibly TRBD1 (5 bases). Trimming stripped 5 bases from V and 2 bases from J, with 15 bases between. This CDR3 comprises 15 residues. CDR1 and CDR2 from the germline V gene are MDHEN and SYDVKM. The CDR3 reads CASSLRQTLNYGYTF. CDR3 in DNA: TGTGCCAGCAGTCTGAGACAGACCCTCAACTATGGCTACACCTTC.

This sequence joins TRBV15 and TRBJ1-2; maybe TRBD1 (5 bases). The CDR3 has 15 amino acids. Trimming took off 4 bases at V and 3 bases at J, with 15 bases between the two ends. From germline, CDR1 is LNHNV and CDR2 YYDKDF (reference sequence). The CDR3 DNA is TGTGCCACCAGCATTCGGAATTGGGGCGACTATGGCTACACCTTC. This codes for CATSIRNWGDYGYTF.